The subject of this entry is one T cell receptor beta chain. No antigen is known for it. Time point noted: cycle 4 day 1 (C4D1), after 5 to 7 weeks of nivolumab. Every single patient, without exception, relapsed after autologous stem cell transplantation, and brentuximab vedotin exposure varied. It was by magnetic negative selection that CD4+ T cells were purified from thawed PBMCs. The data stem from a study of PD-1 blockade in classical Hodgkin lymphoma. Study conclusions and caveats: Only CD4+ TCR diversity, not CD8+, had risen significantly by C4D1. Relapsed/refractory patients reportedly had lower baseline diversity than newly diagnosed patients.

The table came from immunoSEQ multiplex PCR; TCRdb's copy has only in-frame clones and leaves some out. The sample has around 13,000 clones, 88% seen once; the top ten hold less than 1%. The sequence was collected from a human donor with classical Hodgkin lymphoma. The sample consisted of CD4+ T cells from blood, taken before the fourth cycle of nivolumab.

CDR3 coding DNA: TGTGCCAGCAGCGGTACTGACAGGGCAGAGACCCAGTACTTC. It yields the protein CASSGTDRAETQYF. V gene TRBV5-4 combines with J gene TRBJ2-5; 7 bases match TRBD1. J gave up 4 bases and V 4 bases, and 7 bases lay outside the gene matches. Germline values: CDR1 SGHNT, CDR2 YYREEE (reference sequence). The CDR3 spans 14 residues.